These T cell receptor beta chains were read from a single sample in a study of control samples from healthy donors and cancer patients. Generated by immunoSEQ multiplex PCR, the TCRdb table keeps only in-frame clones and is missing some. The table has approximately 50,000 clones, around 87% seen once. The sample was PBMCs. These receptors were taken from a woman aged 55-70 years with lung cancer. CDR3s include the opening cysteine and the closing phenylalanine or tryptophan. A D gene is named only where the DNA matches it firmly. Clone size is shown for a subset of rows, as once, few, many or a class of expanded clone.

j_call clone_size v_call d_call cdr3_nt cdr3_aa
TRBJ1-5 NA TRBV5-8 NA TGTGCCAGCAGCCATCCCGGTAGCAATCAGCCCCAGCATTTT CASSHPGSNQPQHF
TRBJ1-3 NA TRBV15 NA TGTGCCACCAGTTTTCTTACTGGGACGGCCTCTGGAAACACCATATATTTT CATSFLTGTASGNTIYF
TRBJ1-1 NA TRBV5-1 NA TGCGCCAGCAGCCAGGGGATGGTCGGGGGGAACACTGAAGCTTTCTTT CASSQGMVGGNTEAFF
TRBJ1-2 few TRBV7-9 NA TGTGCCAGCAGCTCGTCAGGGTCGGGCAATGGCTACACCTTC CASSSSGSGNGYTF
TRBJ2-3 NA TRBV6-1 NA TGTGCCAGCAGTGAAGCTGGACCCCAGACAGATACGCAGTATTTT CASSEAGPQTDTQYF
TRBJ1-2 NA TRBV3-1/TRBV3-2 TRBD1 TGTGCCAGCAGCCCCTCGACAGGGGAGGAGAATGGCTACACCTTC CASSPSTGEENGYTF
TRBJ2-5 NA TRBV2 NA TGTGCCAGCAGTCCAGTTCTTCGGTCAGGCGGGACCCGGGACGGAGAGACCCAGTACTTC CASSPVLRSGGTRDGETQYF
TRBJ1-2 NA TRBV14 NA TGTGCCAGCAGCCAAGACGGAGTCAGAGGCTACACCTTC CASSQDGVRGYTF
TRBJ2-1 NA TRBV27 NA TGTGCCAGCAGTTTATCCGGCTGGCGCACCACCCAGTTCTTC CASSLSGWRTTQFF
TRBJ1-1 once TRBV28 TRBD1 TGTGCCAGCGGAACAGGGGGCACTGAAGCTTTCTTT CASGTGGTEAFF
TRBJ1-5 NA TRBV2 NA TGTGCCAGCAGTGTAGGGACGGGGGGTCAGCCCCAGCATTTT CASSVGTGGQPQHF
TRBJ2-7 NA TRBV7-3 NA TGTGCCAGCAGCTTAACCCTTGGCTACGAGCAGTACTTC CASSLTLGYEQYF
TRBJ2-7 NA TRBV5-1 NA TGCGCCAGCAGCTACGGGACGACGGAGCAGTACTTC CASSYGTTEQYF
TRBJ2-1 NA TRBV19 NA TGTGCCAGTAGTCCCCTCCGGGCAGGGAGCTATGAGCAGTTCTTC CASSPLRAGSYEQFF
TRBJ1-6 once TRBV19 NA TGTGCCAGTAGTATTCTACCGCCGGAGTCACCCCTCCACTTT CASSILPPESPLHF
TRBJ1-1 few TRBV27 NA TGTGCCAGCAGTTTAGAGCGGATAAACACTGAAGCTTTCTTT CASSLERINTEAFF
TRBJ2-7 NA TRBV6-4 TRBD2 TGTGCCAGCAGTCCCTCCGGGACTAGCGGGGCTTTTTTTCCATCCTACGAGCAGTACTTC CASSPSGTSGAFFPSYEQYF
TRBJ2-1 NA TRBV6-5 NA TGTGCCAGCAGTTACTCCGGACAGCCCTACAATGAGCAGTTCTTC CASSYSGQPYNEQFF
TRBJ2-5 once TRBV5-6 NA TGTGCCAGCAGCACCGGCGGAGGCGGAGAGACCCAGTACTTC CASSTGGGGETQYF
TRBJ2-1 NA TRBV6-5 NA TGTGCCAGCAGTTCCCGAATTGTGGGGGCCCTCAATGAGCAGTTCTTC CASSSRIVGALNEQFF
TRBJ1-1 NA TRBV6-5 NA TGTGCCAGCACTCGAAAACAAGGGACTGAAGCTTTCTTT CASTRKQGTEAFF
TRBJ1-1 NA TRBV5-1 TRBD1 TGCGCCAGCAGCTTACAGCGGACAGGGAGCACTGAAGCTTTCTTT CASSLQRTGSTEAFF
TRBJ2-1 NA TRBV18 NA TGTGCCAGCTCACCAATGAACAATGAGCAGTTCTTC CASSPMNNEQFF
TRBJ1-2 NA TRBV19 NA TGTGCCAGTAGTATAACACAGGGAAACTATGGCTACACCTTC CASSITQGNYGYTF
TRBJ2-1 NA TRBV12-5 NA TGTGCTAGCGGGGGTGTTTCCTACAATGAGCAGTTCTTC CASGGVSYNEQFF
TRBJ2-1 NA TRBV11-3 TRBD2 TGTGCCAGCAGCTTACGTGTAGCGGGGGCTGGGATAAATGAGCAGTTCTTC CASSLRVAGAGINEQFF
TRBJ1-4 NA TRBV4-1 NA TGCGCCAGCAGCCGTTCCCTCGGGAACGTTGAAAAACTGTTTTTT CASSRSLGNVEKLFF
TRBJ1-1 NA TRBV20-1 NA TGCAGTGCTAGTAGGCAGGGAACGAACACTGAAGCTTTCTTT CSASRQGTNTEAFF
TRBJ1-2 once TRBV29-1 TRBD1 TGCAGCGTGGGACAGGGTAACTATGGCTACACCTTC CSVGQGNYGYTF
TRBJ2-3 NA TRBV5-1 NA TGCGCCAGCAGCCAGGACGGGGAGCGCACAGATACGCAGTATTTT CASSQDGERTDTQYF
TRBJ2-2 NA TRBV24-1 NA TGTGCCACCACTGGAGGGCCATCCCGTGGTGGGGAGCTGTTTTTT CATTGGPSRGGELFF
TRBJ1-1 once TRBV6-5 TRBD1 TGTGCCAGCAGACCCGACAGGGGGCTCACTGAAGCTTTCTTT CASRPDRGLTEAFF
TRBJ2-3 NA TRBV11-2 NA TGTGCCAGCAGCTTAGAGTGGACTGATATCGATACGCAGTATTTT CASSLEWTDIDTQYF
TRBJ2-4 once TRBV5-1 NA TGCGCCAGCAGCTTGGCCGCCGGCGGGGGCAGATACATTCAGTACTTC CASSLAAGGGRYIQYF
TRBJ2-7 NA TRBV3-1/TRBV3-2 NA TGTGCCAGCAGCCAAGAAGGATGGGTCATTGAGCAGTACTTC CASSQEGWVIEQYF
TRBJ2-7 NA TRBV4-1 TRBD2 TGCGCCAGCAGCCAAGATACGACTAGCGGGAGGGGCGAGCAGTACTTC CASSQDTTSGRGEQYF
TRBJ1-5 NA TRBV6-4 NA TGTGCCAGCAGTGGTGGAGGTACGGACGGTGATCAGCCCCAGCATTTT CASSGGGTDGDQPQHF
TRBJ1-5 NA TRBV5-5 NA TGTGCCAGCAGCCCCGTCCGGGGGGCAGGTCAGCCCCAGCATTTT CASSPVRGAGQPQHF
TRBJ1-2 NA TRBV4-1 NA TGCGCCAGCAGCCAACACACCCGGGGTGGGGGGAGGTATGGCTACACCTTC CASSQHTRGGGRYGYTF
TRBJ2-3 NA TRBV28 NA TGTGCCAGCTTCTGGGGACAATTGGTTGCGGGAAGCACAGATACGCAGTATTTT CASFWGQLVAGSTDTQYF
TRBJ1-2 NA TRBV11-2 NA TGTGCCAGCAGCTCCGGACTGAGGAGGAGTGGCTACACCTTC CASSSGLRRSGYTF